The 12 T cell receptor beta chains presented below share a single source sample, sequenced in a study of Ad26.COV2.S vaccination and SARS-CoV-2 variants. Treatment described: roughly 20 received Ad26.COV2.S at low or high dose, single or two shots; about 5 received placebo; per-sample allocation not given. Collection of the samples took place on day 63 after the first injection of vaccine or placebo. Clones were sequenced by immunoSEQ multiplex PCR, and TCRdb holds only the in-frame ones, with some missing. The sample yields under 500,000 clones, about 92% seen once. Sequenced material: peripheral blood, taken in a trial of Ad26.COV2.S vaccine versus placebo. These receptor sequences come from a person between 18 and 59 years old who received the Ad26.COV2.S COVID-19 vaccine or a placebo.

This chain uses TRBV7-9 with TRBJ1-1; 9 positions match TRBD1. The V and J ends lost 3 bases and 6 bases, in that order; junction bases with no gene match: 17. The CDR3 has 18 residues. Germline assignment: CDR1 SEHNR and CDR2 FQNEAQ (reference sequence). CDR3 sequence (DNA): TGTGCCAGCAGCTTTCCCGGGACAGGGTTGAGTGAAAGAGCTGAAGCTTTCTTT. As protein: CASSFPGTGLSERAEAFF.

The chain combines TRBV30 with TRBJ1-2, with D perhaps TRBD1 (5 bases). The germline gives CDR1 GTSNPN, CDR2 SVGIG (reference sequence). CDR3 size: 14 residues. Trimming took off 3 bases at V and 7 bases at J, with 18 bases between the two ends. The CDR3 protein is CAWSPGGPRAGYTF. CDR3 nucleotide sequence: TGTGCCTGGAGCCCCGGAGGCCCCAGGGCTGGCTACACCTTC.

The V call is TRBV30, the J call TRBJ1-6; D perhaps matches TRBD1 (6 bases). Trimming removed 5 bases from V and 9 bases from J, with 14 bases in between. CDR1 is GTSNPN and CDR2 is SVGIG in the germline V gene (reference sequence). The CDR3 is made up of 13 amino acids. This chain's CDR3 is CAWPGGGTSPLHF. The CDR3 DNA reads TGTGCCTGGCCAGGTGGGGGCACTTCACCCCTCCACTTT. The whole variable domain, remainder taken from reference TRBV30 and TRBJ1-6, is SQTIHQWPATLVQPVGSPLSLECTVEGTSNPNLYWYRQAAGRGLQLLFYSVGIGQISSEVPQNLSASRPQDRQFILSSKKLLLSDSGFYLCAWPGGGTSPLHFGNGTRLTVT.

The J gene is TRBJ2-2, the V gene TRBV30, with 9 bases identical to TRBD1. Losses at the gene ends were 0 bases for V and 2 bases for J; bases not matched to a gene: 13. The CDR3 sequence is 19 residues long. Germline-derived CDR1 and CDR2 are GTSNPN and SVGIG (reference sequence). DNA for the CDR3: TGTGCCTGGAGTGTCCATACAGGGGGCGTGTACATCAACACCGGGGAGCTGTTTTTT. Its translation is CAWSVHTGGVYINTGELFF.

V gene TRBV5-6 combines with J gene TRBJ1-2, with 7 bases lining up with TRBD1. From germline, CDR1 is SGHDT and CDR2 YYEEEE. J lost 3 bases, V lost 4 bases, and 15 bases had no gene match. The CDR3 contains 17 residues. As DNA, the CDR3 is TGTGCCAGCAGCCCCAACCGGGGGGCAGGGGGTCACTATGGCTACACCTTC. The encoded protein is CASSPNRGAGGHYGYTF.

This clone was detected once. The chain combines TRBV6-6 with TRBJ2-1; tentative D call: TRBD2 (5 bases). Germline lookup yields CDR1 MNHNY and CDR2 SVGAGI (reference sequence). CDR3 size: 11 residues. With 7 bases removed from V and 7 bases from J, the gap between germline ends came to 8 bases. The CDR3 region has the DNA TGTGCCAGCATAGCGTTTAATGAGCAGTTCTTC. Translating it yields CASIAFNEQFF.

This chain connects TRBV30 to TRBJ2-2; TRBD2 matches 9 bases. V trimming: 8 bases; J trimming: 6 bases; junction bases outside the gene matches: 13. This CDR3 has 15 residues. The germline V gene has CDR1 GTSNPN and CDR2 SVGIG (reference sequence). CDR3 DNA: TGTGCCCGGACCTTGGGTAGCGGGGGTCCCGGGGAGCTGTTTTTT. This encodes CARTLGSGGPGELFF.

The chain is built from TRBV4-3 and TRBJ2-1, with 11 bases aligning to TRBD2. The germline CDR1 and CDR2 sequences are LGHNA and YSLEER. The junction had 6 bases not matched to a gene; V was cut back by 4 bases and J by 1 base. The CDR3 totals 17 residues. In DNA, the CDR3 is TGCGCCAGCAGCCCCGGTGTAGCGGGGGGGTCCTACAATGAGCAGTTCTTC. It codes for CASSPGVAGGSYNEQFF.

The chain uses TRBV19 and TRBJ1-5; D might be TRBD1 (5 bases). Germline lookup yields CDR1 LNHDA and CDR2 SQIVND (reference sequence). The CDR3 is 15 amino acids. Trimming pared 2 bases from V and 4 bases from J, leaving 12 bases between. As DNA, the CDR3 is TGTGCCAGTAGTATACGGGACGCCGCGAATCAGCCCCAGCATTTT. Translation gives CASSIRDAANQPQHF.

The rearrangement links TRBV7-9 to TRBJ1-2; D not certain. This CDR3 region has 15 residues. CDR1 and CDR2 (germline): SEHNR, FQNEAQ (reference sequence). V was trimmed by 2 bases and J by 8 bases, leaving 18 bases between them. Here the CDR3 DNA reads TGTGCCAGCAGCTTAAACCGGGAAACCAAGGACGGCTACACCTTC. This encodes CASSLNRETKDGYTF.

In its sample, this clone was seen once. The V call is TRBV9, the J call TRBJ1-1; perhaps TRBD1 as D (5 bases). This CDR3 contains 15 residues. V lost 4 bases and J lost 0, with 13 bases in between. Per germline, CDR1 SGDLS and CDR2 YYNGEE. This CDR3 reads CASSPDRGMNTEAFF. The CDR3 nucleotides read TGTGCCAGCAGCCCAGACCGGGGCATGAACACTGAAGCTTTCTTT.

For the CDR3, the DNA is TGTGCCAGTAGTCCGACCCGGGGGACTGAAGCTTTCTTT. This sequence encodes CASSPTRGTEAFF. The gene calls are TRBV19 and TRBJ1-1; tentatively, D is TRBD1 (5 bases). V was trimmed by 5 bases and J by 5 bases, leaving 12 bases between them. Germline V gene lookup returns CDR1 LNHDA and CDR2 SQIVND (reference sequence). This CDR3 has 13 amino acids.